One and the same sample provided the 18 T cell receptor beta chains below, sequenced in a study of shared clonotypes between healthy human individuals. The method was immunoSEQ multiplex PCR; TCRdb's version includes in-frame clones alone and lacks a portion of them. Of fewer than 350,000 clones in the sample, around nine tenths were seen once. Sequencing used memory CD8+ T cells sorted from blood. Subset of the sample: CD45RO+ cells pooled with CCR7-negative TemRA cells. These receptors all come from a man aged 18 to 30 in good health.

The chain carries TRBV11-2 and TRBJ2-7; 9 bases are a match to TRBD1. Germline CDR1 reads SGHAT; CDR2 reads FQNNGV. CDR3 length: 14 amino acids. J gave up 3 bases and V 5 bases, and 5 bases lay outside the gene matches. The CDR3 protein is CASSLTTGGYEQYF. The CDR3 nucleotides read TGTGCCAGCAGCCTGACGACAGGGGGCTACGAGCAGTACTTC.

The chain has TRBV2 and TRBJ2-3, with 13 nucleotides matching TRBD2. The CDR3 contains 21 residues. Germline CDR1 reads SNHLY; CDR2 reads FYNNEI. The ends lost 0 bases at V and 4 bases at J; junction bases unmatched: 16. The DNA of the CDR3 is TGTGCCAGCAGTGAAGCGGGCTTCGTATTGGGACTAGCGGGGCTAGCAGATACGCAGTATTTT. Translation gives CASSEAGFVLGLAGLADTQYF.

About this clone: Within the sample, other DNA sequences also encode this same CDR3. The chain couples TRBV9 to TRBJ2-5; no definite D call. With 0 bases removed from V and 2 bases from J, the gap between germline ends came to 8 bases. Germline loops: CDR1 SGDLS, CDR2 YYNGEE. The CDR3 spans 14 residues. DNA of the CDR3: TGTGCCAGCAGCGTAGCCGACATACAAGAGACCCAGTACTTC. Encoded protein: CASSVADIQETQYF.

CDR3 residues: CASSQSSRTALCEQYF. Written as DNA, the CDR3 is TGCGCCAGCAGTCAATCGTCTAGGACAGCCCTCTGCGAGCAGTACTTC. J is TRBJ2-7 and V is TRBV23-1; TRBD1 is a possible D gene (6 bases). TRBV23-1 qualifies as an ORF whose function is uncertain. The CDR3 spans 16 residues. The V end was cut by 0 bases, the J end by 6 bases, with 18 bases between.

The CDR3: CASSFREHGYTF. The DNA of the CDR3 is TGTGCCAGCAGCTTCAGGGAGCATGGCTACACCTTC. The chain has TRBV13 and TRBJ1-2, with a weak D call TRBD1 (5 bases). The V end lost 3 bases, the J end lost 6 bases, and 8 bases lay between the germline ends. Germline-derived CDR1 and CDR2 are PRHDT and FYEKMQ (reference sequence). The CDR3 is 12 residues long.

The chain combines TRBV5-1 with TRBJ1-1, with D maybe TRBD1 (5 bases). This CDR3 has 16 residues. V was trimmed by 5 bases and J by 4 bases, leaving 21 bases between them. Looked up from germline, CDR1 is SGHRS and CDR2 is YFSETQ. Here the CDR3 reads CASRGGAWGFSTEAFF. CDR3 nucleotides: TGCGCCAGCAGAGGTGGGGCCTGGGGTTTTAGCACTGAAGCTTTCTTT.

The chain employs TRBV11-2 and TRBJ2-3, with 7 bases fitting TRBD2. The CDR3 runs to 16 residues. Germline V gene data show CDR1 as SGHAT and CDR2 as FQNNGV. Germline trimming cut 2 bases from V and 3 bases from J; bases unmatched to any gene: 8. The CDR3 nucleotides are TGTGCCAGCAGCTTACCCCGACTAGCAGATACAGATACGCAGTATTTT. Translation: CASSLPRLADTDTQYF.

In nucleotides, the CDR3 is TGTGCCAGCAGTGCTTACTACGAGCAGTACTTC. Its protein is CASSAYYEQYF. This chain connects TRBV27 to TRBJ2-7; D is unresolved. The CDR3 runs to 11 residues. Trimming took off 5 bases at V and 3 bases at J, with 5 bases between the two ends. CDR1 and CDR2 (germline): MNHEY, SMNVEV (reference sequence).

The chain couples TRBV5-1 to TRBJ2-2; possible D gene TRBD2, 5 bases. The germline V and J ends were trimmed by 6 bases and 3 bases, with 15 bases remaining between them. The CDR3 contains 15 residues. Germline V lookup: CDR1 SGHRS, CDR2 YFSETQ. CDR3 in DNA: TGCGCCAGCATGAGAGGGCTGTCGGACACCGGGGAGCTGTTTTTT. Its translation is CASMRGLSDTGELFF.

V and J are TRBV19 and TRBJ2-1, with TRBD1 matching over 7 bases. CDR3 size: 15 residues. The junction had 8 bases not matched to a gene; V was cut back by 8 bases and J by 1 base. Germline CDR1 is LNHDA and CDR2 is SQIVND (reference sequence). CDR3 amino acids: CASSSQGDSYNEQFF. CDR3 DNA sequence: TGTGCCAGTTCTAGTCAGGGGGATTCCTACAATGAGCAGTTCTTC.

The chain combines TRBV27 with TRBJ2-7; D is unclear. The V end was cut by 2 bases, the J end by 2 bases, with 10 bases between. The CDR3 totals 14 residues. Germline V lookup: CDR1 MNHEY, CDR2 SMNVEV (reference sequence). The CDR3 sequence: CASSLVGGTYEQYF. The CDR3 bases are TGTGCCAGCAGTTTAGTAGGTGGGACCTACGAGCAGTACTTC.

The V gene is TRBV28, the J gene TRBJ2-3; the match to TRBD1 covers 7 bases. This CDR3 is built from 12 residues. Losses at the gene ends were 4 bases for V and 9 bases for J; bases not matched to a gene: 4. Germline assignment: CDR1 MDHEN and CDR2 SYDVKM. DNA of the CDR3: TGTGCCAGCAGTTCCCCAGGGGGAACGCAGTATTTT. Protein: CASSSPGGTQYF.

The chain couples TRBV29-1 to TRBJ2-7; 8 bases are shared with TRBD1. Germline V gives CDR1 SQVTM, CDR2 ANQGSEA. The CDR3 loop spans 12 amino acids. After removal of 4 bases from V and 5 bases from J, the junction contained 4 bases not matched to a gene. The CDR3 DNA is TGCAGCGTTGTGGCAGGGGGCCACGAGCAGTACTTC. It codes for CSVVAGGHEQYF.

CDR3 nucleotide sequence: TGCGCCAGCAGTAGGCGTCCGGACACCGGGGAGCTGTTTTTT. Its protein product is CASSRRPDTGELFF. The rearrangement links TRBV5-1 to TRBJ2-2; D is ambiguous. CDR3 length: 14 amino acids. The germline CDR1 and CDR2 sequences are SGHRS and YFSETQ. V lost 5 bases and J 3 bases, leaving 11 bases between the germline ends.

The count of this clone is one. CDR3: CASSLQTGFSYEQYF. The CDR3 DNA sequence: TGTGCCAGCAGCTTACAAACCGGGTTCTCCTACGAGCAGTACTTC. V gene TRBV7-9 combines with J gene TRBJ2-7, with D unresolved. CDR3 size: 15 residues. Germline V gene data show CDR1 as SEHNR and CDR2 as FQNEAQ (reference sequence). Trimming shortened V by 2 bases and J by 0 bases, and 11 bases separated the two germline ends.

The CDR3 loop reads CASSHDAWAAAHRIYGYTF. The CDR3 nucleotides read TGTGCCAGCAGCCACGATGCGTGGGCAGCGGCCCACCGGATCTATGGCTACACCTTC. The gene calls are TRBV4-2 and TRBJ1-2; D is unresolved. The CDR3 has 19 residues. Germline CDR1 is LGHNA and CDR2 is YNFKEQ. V was shortened by 3 bases and J by 4 bases, with 27 bases between the two germline ends.

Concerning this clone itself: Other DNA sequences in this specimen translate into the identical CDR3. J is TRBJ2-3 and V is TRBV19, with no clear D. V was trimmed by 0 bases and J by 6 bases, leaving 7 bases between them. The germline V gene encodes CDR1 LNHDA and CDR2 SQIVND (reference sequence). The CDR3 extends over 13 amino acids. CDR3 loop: CASSIDLEDTQYF. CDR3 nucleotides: TGTGCCAGTAGTATAGATCTCGAGGATACGCAGTATTTT.

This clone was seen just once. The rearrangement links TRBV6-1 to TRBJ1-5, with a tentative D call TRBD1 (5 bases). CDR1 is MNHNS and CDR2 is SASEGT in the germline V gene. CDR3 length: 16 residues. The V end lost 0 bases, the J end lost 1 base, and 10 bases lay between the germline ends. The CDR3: CASSEAIRVSNQPQHF. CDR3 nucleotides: TGTGCCAGCAGTGAAGCGATCAGGGTAAGCAATCAGCCCCAGCATTTT.